These T cell receptor beta chains were read from a single sample in a study of T cells expressing NK-cell markers. TCRdb reprocessed the 5' RACE reads and stores each CDR3 protein as one record, lacking DNA. The ten most abundant clones cover 9.5% to 15% of a sample with approximately 150,000 distinct CDR3 sequences. Source material: blood T cells: a sorted CD56 or NKG2C T cell subset, CD4+ or CD8+ T cells, or bulk PBMC T cells (not recorded which). These receptors were collected from a man younger than 35 in good health. CDR3s include the opening cysteine and the closing phenylalanine or tryptophan. The order of the fields is V gene, J gene, CDR3 protein.

>TRBV5-1|TRBJ1-2
CASSLDLTSAHGYTF
>TRBV6-4|TRBJ2-2
CASSGTGTGDTGELFF
>TRBV6-5|TRBJ2-1
CASSYGMTGPNEQFF
>TRBV5-1|TRBJ2-3
CASSLLAAQVNTQYF
>TRBV7-9|TRBJ2-7
CASGGGEYEQYF
>TRBV19|TRBJ1-5
CASSLSEGGDQPQHF
>TRBV15|TRBJ2-1
CATSTPGRDRSYNEQFF
>TRBV5-4|TRBJ2-5
CASSLATGIQETQYF
>TRBV7-9|TRBJ1-6
CASAGRDRFNSPLHF
>TRBV11-3|TRBJ2-1
CASSHSGLVYNEQFF
>TRBV7-3|TRBJ2-3
CASSLYGRGTDTQYF
>TRBV7-9|TRBJ2-7
CASRKGQGPFAQYF
>TRBV7-2|TRBJ2-3
CATALAGGLTDTQYF
>TRBV23-1|TRBJ2-2
CASSQRDFSTGELFF
>TRBV7-6|TRBJ2-5
CASSLGGYSQETQYF
>TRBV7-9|TRBJ1-5
CASSPGWSNQPQHF
>TRBV12-3/TRBV12-4|TRBJ2-2
CASPPLDGGRGLGELFF
>TRBV14|TRBJ1-4
CASSQEHRDSPLF
>TRBV4-1|TRBJ1-5
CASSQVPGGGQPQHF
>TRBV10-1|TRBJ2-1
CASSLAGSNNEQFF
>TRBV27|TRBJ2-3
CASRDYDSTDTQYF
>TRBV27|TRBJ2-7
CASRPIIPGSHEQYF
>TRBV4-3|TRBJ2-4
CASSQVTGSSSIQYF
>TRBV20-1|TRBJ1-5
CSARETGESNQPQHF
>TRBV6-5|TRBJ2-2
CASSYLSAGSGELFF
>TRBV30|TRBJ2-1
CAWSVPGAGGWNEQFF
>TRBV7-2|TRBJ2-2
CASSLKLGGNRTELFF
>TRBV5-1|TRBJ2-3
CASSLAGRAVTDTQYF
>TRBV11-2|TRBJ2-1
CASSLLVVGEQFF
>TRBV4-1|TRBJ1-5
CASSQGTGGNQPQHF
>TRBV6-5|TRBJ2-1
CASIFNNEQFF
>TRBV5-4|TRBJ2-6
CASSLASGQAYSGANVLTF
>TRBV5-1|TRBJ2-1
CASSLGPGTSSYNEQFF
>TRBV12-3/TRBV12-4|TRBJ2-2
CASSPLTSGMNGELFF
>TRBV6-5|TRBJ2-1
CASSLDSNEQFF
>TRBV11-2|TRBJ2-5
CASSPRTSGIQETQYF
>TRBV6-6|TRBJ2-7
CASSYLIADGQYF